This T cell receptor (beta chain) was sequenced for a study of blood T cell repertoires in COVID-19. Study information: Acute-phase and convalescent COVID-19 samples originated in the United States, Italy and Spain. From T cells, B-cell-depleted T cells, or PBMCs came the material, which was cDNA or gDNA.

There are 12 residues in the CDR3. The germline V gene encodes CDR1 MNHEY and CDR2 SVGAGI. Trimming removed 2 bases at V and 4 bases at J, with 5 bases between. Patients in Seattle were enrolled during active infection, then followed longitudinally. As handled by the study authors: Reference gene primer amplification gave nucleated cell count estimates. Clones were sequenced by immunoSEQ multiplex PCR, and TCRdb holds only the in-frame ones, with some missing. V and J calls and clone size are as listed in that table; D and trimming were resolved from the DNA. The sample shows about 180,000 clones, roughly 84% of them seen only once.

The specimen sequenced was peripheral blood. This chain links TRBV6-5 with TRBJ1-2; no firm D call. This clonotype originated in a man of 80 years or more with COVID-19, enrolled during active disease. CDR3: CASSYGGYGYTF. The CDR3 DNA reads TGTGCCAGCAGTTACGGAGGCTATGGCTACACCTTC.